This section outlines one T cell receptor (beta chain) sequence together with its context. Its antigen is not known. The source of the sample is a study of cytomegalovirus exposure and HLA in healthy donors. Findings of the study overall: Cytomegalovirus-associated TCR beta chains were listed, numbering 164. The classifier reportedly diagnosed cytomegalovirus status with high sensitivity and specificity. Exclusion as indistinguishable affected some V segments, including TRBV6-2 and TRBV6-3.

It was with 60 Vbeta and 13 Jbeta primers that the PCR ran. Clones were sequenced by immunoSEQ multiplex PCR, and TCRdb holds only the in-frame ones, with some missing. The sample has around 200,000 clones, 75% to 80% seen once. The germline V and J ends were trimmed by 4 bases and 5 bases, with 12 bases remaining between them. CDR1 SQVTM and CDR2 ANQGSEA come from the germline V gene. The CDR3 spans 12 residues. Sequencing was carried out using PBMCs. V gene TRBV29-1 combines with J gene TRBJ2-7; TRBD1 might be the D (6 bases). The receptor was derived from a man younger than 35 in good health and CMV-seronegative. CDR3 protein: CSVVVRGNEQYF. CDR3 bases: TGCAGCGTTGTCGTCAGGGGCAACGAGCAGTACTTC.